The subject of this entry is one T cell receptor (beta chain). Both TCR beta VDJ combination and CDR3 sequence profiling were carried out. Genomic DNA was the template for this profiling. TCRdb processed the reads anew with MiXCR; each CDR3 protein has one entry. The sample has over 150,000 distinct CDR3 sequences, less than 60% seen once. The data belong to a study of CD8+CD57+ T cells in acquired aplastic anemia. Patients included in sequencing had previously demonstrated CD8+CD57+ cell expansion by flow cytometry. This CDR3 is 15 amino acids long. Germline V CDR1 and CDR2: DFQATT, SNEGSKA (reference sequence). V lost 6 bases and J lost 4; bases outside the gene matches: 13.

The source of this sequence is a human donor with aplastic anemia. The sequencing input was sorted CD4+, CD8+, or CD8+CD57+ T cells (not recorded which) from PBMCs. The V call is TRBV20-1, the J call TRBJ2-3, with TRBD1 matching 7 bases. The chain's CDR3 is CSAGATGMGSDTQYF. DNA for the CDR3: TGCAGTGCGGGCGCGACAGGGATGGGATCAGATACGCAGTATTTT.